The entry that follows covers one T cell receptor (beta chain) sequence. Antigen unknown. Central memory, naive, regulatory and stem cell-like memory CD4+ cells were sorted by CD45RO/CCR7/CD25/CD127/CD95/CD27. Sorted cells reached over 98% purity in every population. Investigators reverse transcribed all isolated RNA, so they sequenced expressed TCRB transcripts. TCRdb's copy holds only in-frame clones and misses some; the assay was immunoSEQ multiplex PCR. There are some 44,000 clones in the sample; under 65% occur only once, and more than 2% lies in the top ten. This entry belongs to a study of beta chain features in type 1 diabetes. Study-wide context: Sorted cells from all samples, numbering almost 110 million, were examined.

The study's findings and limits: VDJ junctions from type 1 diabetes patients carried fewer insertions and larger deletions.

Per the germline V gene, CDR1 is SGHDN and CDR2 is FVKESK. V gave up 5 bases and J gave up 4 bases; unmatched junction bases: 10. This CDR3 is 15 amino acids long. Sequencing input: Tregs from blood. The receptor was isolated from a young woman in good health. The V gene is TRBV14, the J gene TRBJ1-2; TRBD1 matches 7 bases. CDR3 nucleotide sequence: TGTGCCAGCAGCGGACAACAGGGGCTAGGCTATGGCTACACCTTC. Amino acids: CASSGQQGLGYGYTF.